A selection of T cell receptor beta chains follows, all from one sample in a study of tumor and adjacent non-tumor tissue in lung cancer. TCRdb redid the calling of the multiplex PCR reads with MiXCR, one entry per CDR3 protein. The table lists tens of thousands of distinct CDR3 sequences, 55% to 75% of them singletons, with about 9.5% in the top ten. The sequenced sample was lung tumor tissue. These receptors were obtained from a woman aged 40 to 50 with non-small cell lung cancer. CDR3s include the opening cysteine and the closing phenylalanine or tryptophan. The D gene is left open where the match is weak. Clone size, where shown, is once, few, many, or a class for clones that have expanded.

j_call | v_call | clone_size | d_call | cdr3_nt | cdr3_aa
TRBJ1-5 | TRBV6-5 | NA | NA | TGTGCTAGCAGCACCTCCCGGCAGGGGACACCTCCGAGGCCCCAGCATTTT | CASSTSRQGTPPRPQHF
TRBJ2-3 | TRBV7-9 | NA | TRBD2 | TGTGCCATCAGCCCCCAGAGGGTAGCGGGAGGGCCAACGGCAGATACGCAGTATTTT | CAISPQRVAGGPTADTQYF
TRBJ2-7 | TRBV11-2 | NA | NA | TGCCCCAGCGGTGGGAGCTCCTACGAGCAGTACTTC | CPSGGSSYEQYF
TRBJ2-7 | TRBV6-6 | many | NA | TGTGCCAGCAGTTACGCGAGCGGAAGCTCCTACGAGCAGTACTTC | CASSYASGSSYEQYF
TRBJ2-3 | TRBV28 | many | NA | TGTGCCAGCAGTTTATTCAGGCGGGGCACAGATACGCAGTATTTT | CASSLFRRGTDTQYF
TRBJ2-1 | TRBV4-1 | NA | TRBD1 | TGCGCCAACAGCCAAGGAAGGGGACAGGGAACTCACAATGAGCAGTTCTTC | CANSQGRGQGTHNEQFF
TRBJ2-2 | TRBV28 | NA | NA | TGTGCTAGCAGACGGACAGTCATCGGGGAGCTGTTTTTT | CASRRTVIGELFF
TRBJ2-2 | TRBV4-1 | NA | TRBD2 | TGCGCCAGCAATCCGGGACTAGCAGGAGCGGTCGGGGAGCTGTTTTTT | CASNPGLAGAVGELFF
TRBJ2-1 | TRBV29-1 | NA | NA | TGCAGCGTGACTAGTGGTTTTTCTTACACTGAGCAGCTCTTC | CSVTSGFSYTEQLF
TRBJ2-3 | TRBV28 | NA | NA | TGTACCAGCAGTAGGGCGAATACGCACTATTTT | CTSSRANTHYF
TRBJ2-7 | TRBV5-1 | NA | NA | TGCACCAGCAGCTATACAGGGAACTACGAGCAATACTTC | CTSSYTGNYEQYF
TRBJ2-3 | TRBV11-2 | NA | TRBD2 | TGTGCCAGTAGCTTAAGCGGGGGTAGCATAGATATACAGTATTTT | CASSLSGGSIDIQYF
TRBJ2-7 | TRBV19 | NA | NA | TGTGCCAGTAGTATGTCCAGGGAGAGCTCCTACGAGCAGTACTTC | CASSMSRESSYEQYF
TRBJ1-5 | TRBV2 | NA | TRBD1 | TGTGCCAGCAGTGACCCCGGGACAGGGACTCAACAGCCCCAGGATTTT | CASSDPGTGTQQPQDF
TRBJ1-1 | TRBV7-9 | many | NA | TGTGCCAGCAGCTTAGCACAAGGGACTGAAGCTTTCTTT | CASSLAQGTEAFF
TRBJ1-4 | TRBV11-2 | NA | TRBD1 | TGTACCAACAGCTCGGGACAGGGCTATGAAAAACTGTTTTTT | CTNSSGQGYEKLFF
TRBJ2-7 | TRBV10-3 | NA | NA | TGTGCCTCCGAGGAACCTGAGCAGTATTTC | CASEEPEQYF